These 12 T cell receptor beta chains share one sample of origin, sequenced in a study of PD-L1 blockade in urothelial cancer. Time point here: peripheral blood 6 weeks after treatment start. Produced via immunoSEQ multiplex PCR; TCRdb's table is partial and in-frame only. The table has 20,000 to 25,000 clones, under 90% seen once. Sample: PBMCs, taken around atezolizumab (anti-PD-L1) treatment. The receptors here all came from a man aged 65 to 85 with urothelial cancer.

This chain uses TRBV7-9 with TRBJ2-2; no firm D call. This CDR3 region has 17 residues. Trimming cost V 1 base and J 5 bases, with 17 bases left between them. The germline V gene encodes CDR1 SEHNR and CDR2 FQNEAQ (reference sequence). CDR3 coding DNA: TGTGCCAGCAGCTTAGTGAGCGTGACGTCGAGGACCGGGGAGCTGTTTTTT. Translation gives CASSLVSVTSRTGELFF.

This chain uses TRBV5-1 with TRBJ2-1; D gene unclear. The length of the CDR3 is 15 residues. Looked up from germline, CDR1 is SGHRS and CDR2 is YFSETQ. Trimming left V 0 bases short and J 1 base short, with 8 bases between. CDR3 sequence reads: CASSLASFSYNEQFF. DNA of the CDR3: TGCGCCAGCAGCTTGGCGTCTTTTTCCTACAATGAGCAGTTCTTC.

The chain joins TRBV7-9 to TRBJ2-5; the D gene is possibly TRBD1 (6 bases). V shed 5 bases and J shed 1 base, with 11 bases lying between them. Germline CDR1 and CDR2: SEHNR and FQNEAQ (reference sequence). CDR3 length: 14 amino acids. The CDR3 region is CASSPTGIQETQYF. The CDR3 region has the DNA TGTGCCAGCAGCCCGACAGGAATCCAAGAGACCCAGTACTTC.

This clone has a handful of counts. The chain links TRBV27 to TRBJ2-5; TRBD1 agrees at 11 bases. CDR1 is MNHEY, CDR2 SMNVEV, per germline (reference sequence). The CDR3 spans 14 residues. V dropped 10 bases and J dropped 4; count of bases not matched to a gene: 8. CDR3 sequence: CATGWGQGGETQYF. CDR3 DNA: TGTGCCACCGGATGGGGACAGGGGGGAGAGACCCAGTACTTC.

The chain employs TRBV28 and TRBJ2-7, with D perhaps TRBD1 (8 bases). The CDR3 is made up of 15 amino acids. Germline V gives CDR1 MDHEN, CDR2 SYDVKM. Deletions cut 7 bases from V and 4 bases from J, with 20 bases between. The chain's CDR3 is CASTEDRAGLYEQYF. DNA of the CDR3: TGTGCCAGCACTGAGGACAGGGCGGGACTATACGAGCAGTACTTC.

This chain joins TRBV19 and TRBJ2-1, with D perhaps TRBD1 (5 bases). V lost 4 bases, J lost 5 bases, and 12 bases lay in between. This CDR3 spans 14 amino acids. From germline, CDR1 is LNHDA and CDR2 SQIVND (reference sequence). The CDR3 loop is CASSTSGWDNEQFF. The CDR3 DNA follows: TGTGCCAGTAGTACTTCAGGGTGGGACAATGAGCAGTTCTTC.

The chain carries TRBV19 and TRBJ2-5, with 10 bases that match TRBD2. The CDR3 contains 13 residues. Germline V gene data show CDR1 as LNHDA and CDR2 as SQIVND (reference sequence). The CDR3 region has the DNA TGTGCAACTAGCGGGGAAGGGGTAGAGACCCAGTACTTC. It is translated as CATSGEGVETQYF.

V is TRBV11-2 and J is TRBJ1-5, with a possible D match to TRBD1 (6 bases). In germline, CDR1 is SGHAT, CDR2 FQNNGV. Trimming cost V 4 bases and J 4 bases, with 11 bases left between them. The CDR3 consists of 14 residues. CDR3 in DNA: TGTGCCAGCAGCTCCGGGACAAGAAATCAGCCCCAGCATTTT. Encoded protein: CASSSGTRNQPQHF.

The sample holds a few counts of this clone. The chain employs TRBV25-1 and TRBJ1-4; perhaps TRBD1 as D (6 bases). The CDR3 totals 16 residues. V was clipped by 6 bases and J by 6 bases, with 20 bases between them. From germline, CDR1 is MGHDK and CDR2 SYGVNS. The CDR3 nucleotides are TGTGCCAGCAGCACAATACTCCCACAGGGATATGAAAAACTGTTTTTT. This translates into CASSTILPQGYEKLFF.

This clone was observed a few times. The chain combines TRBV7-2 with TRBJ2-7; D may be TRBD2 (5 bases). This CDR3 spans 14 amino acids. Looked up from germline, CDR1 is SGHTA and CDR2 is FQGNSA. With 3 bases removed from V and 4 bases from J, the gap between germline ends came to 13 bases. Here the CDR3 reads CASSFSDSPYEQYF. CDR3 sequence (DNA): TGTGCCAGCAGCTTTTCGGACTCCCCTTACGAGCAGTACTTC.

This chain connects TRBV5-1 to TRBJ1-2, with D hard to call. Per germline, CDR1 SGHRS and CDR2 YFSETQ. This CDR3 is 14 amino acids long. The germline V and J ends were trimmed by 0 bases and 0 bases, with 6 bases remaining between them. DNA for the CDR3: TGCGCCAGCAGCTTGGCGGGGACTAACTATGGCTACACCTTC. It is translated as CASSLAGTNYGYTF.

The V gene is TRBV27, the J gene TRBJ1-1; 10 bases are a match to TRBD1. The CDR3 runs to 15 residues. V gave up 5 bases and J gave up 5 bases; unmatched junction bases: 8. Germline V gene sequence: CDR1 MNHEY, CDR2 SMNVEV (reference sequence). The CDR3 DNA reads as TGTGCCAGCAGTAGGCATCGGACAGGGGGAACTGAAGCTTTCTTT. Its protein product is CASSRHRTGGTEAFF.